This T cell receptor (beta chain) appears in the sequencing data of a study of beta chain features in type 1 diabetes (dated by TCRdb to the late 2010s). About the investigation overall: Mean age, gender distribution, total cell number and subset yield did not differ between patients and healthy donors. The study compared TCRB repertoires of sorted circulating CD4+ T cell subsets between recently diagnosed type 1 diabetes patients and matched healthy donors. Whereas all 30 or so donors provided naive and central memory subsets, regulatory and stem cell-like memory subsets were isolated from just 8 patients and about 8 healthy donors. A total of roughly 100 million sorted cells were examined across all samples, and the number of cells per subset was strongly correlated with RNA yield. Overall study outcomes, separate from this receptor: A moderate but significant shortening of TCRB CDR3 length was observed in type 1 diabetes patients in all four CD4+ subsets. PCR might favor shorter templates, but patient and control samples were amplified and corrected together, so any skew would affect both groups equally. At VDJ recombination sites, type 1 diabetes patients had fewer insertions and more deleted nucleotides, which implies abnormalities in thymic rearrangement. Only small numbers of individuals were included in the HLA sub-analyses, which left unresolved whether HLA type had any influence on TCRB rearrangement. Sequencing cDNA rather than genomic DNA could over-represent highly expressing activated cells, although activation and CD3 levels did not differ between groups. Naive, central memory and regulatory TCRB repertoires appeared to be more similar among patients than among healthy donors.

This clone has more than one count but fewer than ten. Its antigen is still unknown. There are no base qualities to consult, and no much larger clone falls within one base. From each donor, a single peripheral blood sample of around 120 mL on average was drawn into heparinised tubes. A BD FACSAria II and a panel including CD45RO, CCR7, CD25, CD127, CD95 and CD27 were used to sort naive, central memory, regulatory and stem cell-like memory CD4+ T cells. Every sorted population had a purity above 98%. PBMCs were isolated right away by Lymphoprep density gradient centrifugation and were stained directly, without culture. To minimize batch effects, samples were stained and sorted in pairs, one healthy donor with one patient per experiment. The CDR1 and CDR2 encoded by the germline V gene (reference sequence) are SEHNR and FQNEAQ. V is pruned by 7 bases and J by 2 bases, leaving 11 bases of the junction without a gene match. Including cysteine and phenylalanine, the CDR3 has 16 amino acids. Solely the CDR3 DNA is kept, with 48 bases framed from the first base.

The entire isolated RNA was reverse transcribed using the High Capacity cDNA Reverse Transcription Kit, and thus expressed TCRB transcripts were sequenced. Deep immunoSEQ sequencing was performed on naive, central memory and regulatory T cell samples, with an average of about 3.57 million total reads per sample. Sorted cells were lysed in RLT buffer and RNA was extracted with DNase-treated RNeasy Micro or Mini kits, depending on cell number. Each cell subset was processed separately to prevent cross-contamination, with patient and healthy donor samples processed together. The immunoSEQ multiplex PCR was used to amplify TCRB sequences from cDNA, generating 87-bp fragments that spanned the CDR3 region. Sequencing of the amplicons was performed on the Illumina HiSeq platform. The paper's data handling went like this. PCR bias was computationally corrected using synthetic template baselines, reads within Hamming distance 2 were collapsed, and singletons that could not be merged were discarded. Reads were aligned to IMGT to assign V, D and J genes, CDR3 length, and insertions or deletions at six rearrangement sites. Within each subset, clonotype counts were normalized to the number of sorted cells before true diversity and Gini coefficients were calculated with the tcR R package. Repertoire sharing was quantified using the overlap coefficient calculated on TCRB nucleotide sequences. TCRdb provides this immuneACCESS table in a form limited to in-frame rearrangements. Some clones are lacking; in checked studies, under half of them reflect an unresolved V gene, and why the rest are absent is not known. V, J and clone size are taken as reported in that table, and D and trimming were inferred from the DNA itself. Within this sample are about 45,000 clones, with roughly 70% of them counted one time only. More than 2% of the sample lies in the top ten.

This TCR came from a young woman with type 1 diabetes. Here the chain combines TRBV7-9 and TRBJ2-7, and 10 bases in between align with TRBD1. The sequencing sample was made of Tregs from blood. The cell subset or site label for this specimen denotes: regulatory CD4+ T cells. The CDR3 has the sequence CASKGTGTGAPYEQYF. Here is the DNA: TGTGCCAGCAAGGGAACCGGGACAGGGGCCCCCTACGAGCAGTACTTC.